Listed here are 22 T cell receptor beta chains from one sample, sequenced in a study of blood T cells in healthy people across ages. Then a second PCR, running about 6 to 12 cycles, was carried out with a sample-barcoded 5' primer and a J-beta primer mix. TCRdb ran MiXCR on the 5' RACE reads and lists one entry per CDR3 protein. Of 910,000 or so distinct CDR3 sequences in the sample, approximately 50% were seen once. The source material was blood. All receptors come from a woman aged 55-69 years in good health.

In its sample, this clonotype was seen a few times. This chain joins TRBV3-1 and TRBJ2-7; D could derive from TRBD1 or TRBD2 (9 bases each). This CDR3 is 17 amino acids long. Trimming took 2 bases from V and 1 from J, leaving 18 bases between them. The germline gives CDR1 LGHDT, CDR2 YNNKEL (reference sequence). The CDR3 is CASSQTGGAGGSYEQYF. The CDR3 DNA reads as TGTGCCAGCAGCCAAACAGGGGGCGCGGGGGGGTCCTACGAGCAGTACTTC.

This clonotype was counted ten times or more. The chain carries TRBV12-3 or TRBV12-4 and TRBJ2-5; D unclear. CDR3 length equals 15 residues. Trimming removed 5 bases from V and 0 bases from J, with 13 bases in between. Written as DNA, the CDR3 is TGTGCCAGCAGTCGCCGGAGATACAACCAAGAGACCCAGTACTTC. Its protein is CASSRRRYNQETQYF.

This clonotype was seen only a few times. J is TRBJ2-1 and V is TRBV5-1; D might be TRBD1 or TRBD2, each matching 5 bases. Germline lookup yields CDR1 SGHRS and CDR2 YFSETQ. This CDR3 spans 14 amino acids. Trimming removed 4 bases from V and 7 bases from J, with 15 bases in between. CDR3 DNA sequence: TGCGCCAGCAGCCCACGGGACGAATTGAATGAGCAGTTCTTC. This sequence encodes CASSPRDELNEQFF.

The chain couples TRBV9 to TRBJ2-7; possible D gene TRBD1, 7 bases. The CDR3 loop spans 15 amino acids. Between the trimmed V and J ends, which lost 5 bases and 6 bases, there was a span of 21 bases. Per germline, CDR1 SGDLS and CDR2 YYNGEE. The CDR3, as DNA: TGTGCCAGCAGTCCAAGGGGGGACAGCCCCACCGAGCAGTACTTC. Encoded protein: CASSPRGDSPTEQYF.

CDR3 nucleotide sequence: TGTGCCAGCAGCTCCTCGGGACAGGGTCTTTGGAGCAATCAGCCCCAGCATTTT. Translating it yields CASSSSGQGLWSNQPQHF. This sequence joins TRBV7-2 and TRBJ1-5; 9 bases match TRBD1. Germline V CDR1 and CDR2: SGHTA, FQGNSA. V shed 4 bases, J shed 1 base, and the junction held 11 bases outside the gene matches. This CDR3 region has 18 residues.

This rearrangement joins TRBV3-1 to TRBJ1-5, with TRBD1 as a possible D gene (5 bases). There are 15 residues in the CDR3. V lost 0 bases and J 7 bases, leaving 13 bases between the germline ends. Looked up from germline, CDR1 is LGHDT and CDR2 is YNNKEL (reference sequence). CDR3 region: CASSQDASDSQPQHF. The DNA for the CDR3 is TGTGCCAGCAGCCAAGACGCGAGTGACAGCCAGCCCCAGCATTTT.

The table lists this clonotype with a few counts. This chain uses TRBV18 with TRBJ2-5; D possibly uses TRBD1 or TRBD2 (5 bases each). The germline V and J ends were trimmed by 1 base and 5 bases, with 8 bases remaining between them. Germline V lookup: CDR1 KGHSH, CDR2 LQKENI. The CDR3 is made up of 13 amino acids. In DNA, the CDR3 is TGTGCCAGCTCACCACTTCGGGGCGAGACCCAGTACTTC. Residues: CASSPLRGETQYF.

The chain couples TRBV13 to TRBJ2-1; 8 nucleotides align to TRBD1. The CDR3 extends over 15 amino acids. The junction had 7 bases not matched to a gene; V was cut back by 5 bases and J by 4 bases. Germline CDR1 and CDR2: PRHDT and FYEKMQ (reference sequence). The CDR3 loop reads CASSQLGQGYNEQFF. The DNA for the CDR3 is TGTGCCAGCAGCCAGCTAGGACAGGGATACAATGAGCAGTTCTTC.

Only a few counts were recorded for this clonotype. The gene calls are TRBV4-2 and TRBJ2-5; D may correspond to TRBD1 or TRBD2 (6 bases each). The J call is in doubt because the DNA end fits TRBJ2-7 better. CDR3 size: 15 residues. Per the germline V gene, CDR1 is LGHNA and CDR2 is YNFKEQ. In DNA form, the CDR3 reads TGTGCCAGCAGCCTAGATGAGGGGGGCGGGAACGAGCAGTACTTC. As protein: CASSLDEGGGNEQYF.

The chain is built from TRBV29-1 and TRBJ1-1; D unresolved. The germline CDR1 and CDR2 sequences are SQVTM and ANQGSEA. Trimming removed 3 bases at V and 5 bases at J, with 13 bases between. CDR3 length: 13 amino acids. This chain's CDR3 is CSVDWAVGTEAFF. The CDR3 DNA reads as TGCAGCGTTGACTGGGCGGTCGGGACTGAAGCTTTCTTT.

The chain employs TRBV11-2 and TRBJ2-4, with 11 bases lining up with TRBD2. The CDR3 sequence is 18 residues long. Germline lookup yields CDR1 SGHAT and CDR2 FQNNGV. J lost 13 bases, V lost 4 bases, and 21 bases had no gene match. CDR3: CASSSTLLSGRAQGEQYF. In DNA, the CDR3 is TGTGCCAGCAGCTCCACTCTCCTTAGCGGGAGGGCCCAGGGGGAGCAGTACTTC.

The CDR3 region has the DNA TGTGCCAGCTCATCGGGGTCCGGTAACTATGGCTACACCTTC. Translation: CASSSGSGNYGYTF. The V gene is TRBV18, the J gene TRBJ1-2; D is unclear. The CDR3 has 14 residues. With 5 bases removed from V and 1 base from J, the gap between germline ends came to 11 bases. CDR1 is KGHSH and CDR2 is LQKENI in the germline V gene.

This clonotype was observed at least ten times. This rearrangement joins TRBV2 to TRBJ2-4; D not certain. V was clipped by 5 bases and J by 1 base, with 15 bases between them. CDR3 length equals 16 residues. Germline CDR1 SNHLY, CDR2 FYNNEI. In nucleotides, the CDR3 is TGTGCCAGCAGTTCTGGACCCCCGGTGGCCAAAAACATTCAGTACTTC. This gives the protein CASSSGPPVAKNIQYF.

This clonotype was counted only a few times. The rearrangement joins TRBV15 to TRBJ2-1; weak D call: TRBD1 (6 bases). The V end lost 2 bases, the J end lost 8 bases, and 13 bases lay between the germline ends. The V gene's germline CDR1 is LNHNV and CDR2 YYDKDF (reference sequence). CDR3 length: 14 residues. The CDR3 coding sequence is TGTGCCACCAGCAGAAGACTCGAGGGGGATGAGCAGTTCTTC. Translating it yields CATSRRLEGDEQFF.

The chain is built from TRBV11-2 and TRBJ2-7; 11 nucleotides agree with TRBD2. Germline lookup yields CDR1 SGHAT and CDR2 FQNNGV. V was clipped by 3 bases and J by 7 bases; unmatched bases: 8. This CDR3 has 15 amino acids. CDR3 sequence (DNA): TGTGCCAGCAGCTTTAATCTAGCGGGAGGACCTGAGCAGTACTTC. Its translation: CASSFNLAGGPEQYF.

This clonotype was counted between two and nine times. DNA of the CDR3: TGTGCCAGCAGCCAATACAGGGGATGGGTGAACACTGAAGCTTTCTTT. Encoded protein: CASSQYRGWVNTEAFF. The V call is TRBV7-6, the J call TRBJ1-1; 7 bases align to TRBD1. Germline V gene data show CDR1 as SGHVS and CDR2 as FNYEAQ. Germline trimming cut 5 bases from V and 0 bases from J; bases unmatched to any gene: 9. This CDR3 comprises 16 residues.

The J gene is TRBJ1-5, the V gene TRBV3-1; 7 bases are shared with TRBD1. Losses at the gene ends were 2 bases for V and 2 bases for J; bases not matched to a gene: 0. The length of the CDR3 is 14 residues. Germline loops: CDR1 LGHDT, CDR2 YNNKEL (reference sequence). The CDR3 spells CASSQTGGNQPQHF. CDR3 sequence (DNA): TGTGCCAGCAGCCAAACAGGGGGCAATCAGCCCCAGCATTTT.

V usage is TRBV6-2 or TRBV6-3 and J usage is TRBJ2-3; TRBD2 matches at 13 bases. Germline loops: CDR1 MNHEY, CDR2 SVGEGT. The CDR3 is 18 amino acids. V lost 6 bases, J lost 1 base, and 10 bases stayed unmatched. In nucleotides, the CDR3 is TGTGCCAGCAGACCGACCCTAGGGACTAGCGGGGGCACAGATACGCAGTATTTT. It is translated as CASRPTLGTSGGTDTQYF.

This chain joins TRBV7-2 and TRBJ1-1; no clear D gene. The V and J ends lost 5 bases and 4 bases respectively, with 11 bases between them. The CDR3 is 13 residues long. Germline V lookup: CDR1 SGHTA, CDR2 FQGNSA. As DNA, the CDR3 is TGTGCCAGCAGCCATCCCTGGGGCACTGAAGCTTTCTTT. Translating it yields CASSHPWGTEAFF.

This rearrangement joins TRBV25-1 to TRBJ2-3; D ambiguous. Trimming took 2 bases from V and 7 from J, leaving 10 bases between them. Germline loops: CDR1 MGHDK, CDR2 SYGVNS. This CDR3 spans 13 amino acids. The CDR3 loop reads CASSEHTAHTQYF. The CDR3 DNA reads TGTGCCAGCAGTGAACATACGGCCCATACGCAGTATTTT.

There are a few counts of this clonotype. This sequence joins TRBV7-9 and TRBJ2-1; possible D gene TRBD1, 5 bases. Germline V gene lookup returns CDR1 SEHNR and CDR2 FQNEAQ (reference sequence). The CDR3 runs 13 residues. V was pared by 4 bases and J by 4 bases, with 8 bases between. CDR3 DNA: TGTGCCAGCAGCTCTCGACAGTACAATGAGCAGTTCTTC. Translated: CASSSRQYNEQFF.

The genes are TRBV7-2 and TRBJ2-7; D is perhaps TRBD1 (6 bases). This CDR3 is 16 amino acids long. CDR1 SGHTA and CDR2 FQGNSA come from the germline V gene. Between the trimmed V and J ends, which lost 7 bases and 2 bases, there was a span of 21 bases. The CDR3 bases are TGTGCCAGCACTATTGCAGGGGCCCCGCCAACCTACGAGCAGTACTTC. This encodes CASTIAGAPPTYEQYF.